The 25 T cell receptor beta chains reported below all come from one sample, sequenced in a study of high-grade serous ovarian cancer treatment subgroups. Tumor samples were obtained before definitive surgery or chemotherapy. Produced via immunoSEQ multiplex PCR; TCRdb's table is partial and in-frame only. The sample includes 25,000 to 30,000 clones, about 88% of them seen just once. The sequenced sample consisted of tumor tissue. Receptors were obtained from a human donor with high-grade serous ovarian cancer.

The V gene is TRBV18, the J gene TRBJ2-7, with 14 bases that match TRBD2. Germline CDR1 reads KGHSH; CDR2 reads LQKENI. Trimming took 3 bases from V and 0 from J; bases not matched to a gene: 1. The CDR3 runs to 16 residues. The CDR3 DNA sequence: TGTGCCAGCTCACCGGGACTAGCGGGGGTCTCCTACGAGCAGTACTTC. Its protein is CASSPGLAGVSYEQYF.

This chain connects TRBV27 to TRBJ2-1; D may be TRBD1 or TRBD2 (5 bases each). V was pared by 5 bases and J by 4 bases, with 12 bases between. The CDR3 has 14 amino acids. Germline CDR1 is MNHEY and CDR2 is SMNVEV (reference sequence). CDR3 region: CASSRGFLYNEQFF. DNA for the CDR3: TGTGCCAGCAGTCGGGGCTTTCTATACAATGAGCAGTTCTTC.

The chain employs TRBV6-1 and TRBJ2-2; D possibly corresponds to TRBD2 (6 bases). The CDR3 is 16 amino acids. CDR1 is MNHNS, CDR2 SASEGT, per germline. Trimming shortened V by 1 base and J by 4 bases, and 13 bases separated the two germline ends. The CDR3 sequence is CASSEVAGRGTGELFF. The CDR3 bases are TGTGCCAGCAGTGAAGTGGCGGGACGGGGCACCGGGGAGCTGTTTTTT.

This rearrangement joins TRBV10-3 to TRBJ2-7; D possibly matches TRBD1 or TRBD2 (5 bases each). This CDR3 spans 13 amino acids. V was clipped by 4 bases and J by 5 bases, with 12 bases between them. Per germline, CDR1 ENHRY and CDR2 SYGVKD. CDR3: CAISGGMGDEQYF. CDR3 nucleotides: TGTGCCATCAGTGGGGGAATGGGGGACGAGCAGTACTTC.

This chain connects TRBV27 to TRBJ2-3; no reliable D call. Per the germline V gene, CDR1 is MNHEY and CDR2 is SMNVEV (reference sequence). The germline V and J ends were trimmed by 6 bases and 8 bases, with 12 bases remaining between them. The CDR3 sequence is 12 residues long. Here the CDR3 DNA reads TGTGCCAGCAGCCCAGTCGGGTTTACGCAGTATTTT. This gives the protein CASSPVGFTQYF.

The CDR3 is CSVRSRTVGEQYF. CDR3 sequence (DNA): TGCAGCGTTAGATCACGGACGGTTGGAGAGCAGTACTTC. The chain uses TRBV29-1 and TRBJ2-7, with D unresolved. The germline V gene has CDR1 SQVTM and CDR2 ANQGSEA. This CDR3 comprises 13 residues. Trimming cost V 5 bases and J 7 bases, with 18 bases left between them.

J is TRBJ2-4 and V is TRBV6-6; tentative D call: TRBD1 (6 bases). The CDR3 has 15 residues. The ends were cut back, 5 bases at V and 0 bases at J, with 11 bases in the middle. Looked up from germline, CDR1 is MNHNY and CDR2 is SVGAGI (reference sequence). This CDR3 is CASSPGQSAKNIQYF. Here the CDR3 DNA reads TGTGCCAGCAGTCCCGGACAGTCAGCCAAAAACATTCAGTACTTC.

The CDR3 here is CSALQVPEAFF. DNA for the CDR3: TGCAGTGCGTTACAGGTTCCTGAAGCTTTCTTT. This rearrangement joins TRBV20-1 to TRBJ1-1, with D tentatively TRBD1 (5 bases). The CDR3 covers 11 residues. Germline CDR1 and CDR2: DFQATT and SNEGSKA (reference sequence). Trimming stripped 6 bases from V and 6 bases from J, with 11 bases between.

This chain uses TRBV5-4 with TRBJ2-7, with 8 bases fitting TRBD1. V was pared by 1 base and J by 3 bases, with 3 bases of the junction left unmatched. The germline gives CDR1 SGHNT, CDR2 YYREEE (reference sequence). This CDR3 contains 14 residues. Here the CDR3 reads CASSLTGQGYEQYF. In nucleotides, the CDR3 is TGTGCCAGCAGCTTGACCGGACAGGGCTACGAGCAGTACTTC.

The chain links TRBV28 to TRBJ2-5; D is undetermined. CDR3 size: 11 residues. V dropped 3 bases and J dropped 4 bases, with 3 bases sitting between them. Germline CDR1 and CDR2: MDHEN and SYDVKM. The DNA of the CDR3 is TGTGCCAGCAGTTTTGGAGAGACCCAGTACTTC. Translating it yields CASSFGETQYF.

This sequence joins TRBV9 and TRBJ2-3; D is possibly TRBD2 (6 bases). Looked up from germline, CDR1 is SGDLS and CDR2 is YYNGEE. The CDR3 extends over 16 amino acids. Trimming pared 4 bases from V and 8 bases from J, leaving 23 bases between. CDR3 protein: CASSPPRDSEAGTQYF. In nucleotides, the CDR3 is TGTGCCAGCAGCCCTCCCCGGGACTCAGAGGCGGGTACGCAGTATTTT.

This chain connects TRBV4-2 to TRBJ1-4; D is uncertain. Germline lookup yields CDR1 LGHNA and CDR2 YNFKEQ. V dropped 5 bases and J dropped 8 bases, with 15 bases sitting between them. The CDR3 spans 14 residues. DNA of the CDR3: TGTGCCAGCAGCTCCGAAGTCGGGTCGGAAAAACTGTTTTTT. Protein product: CASSSEVGSEKLFF.

This clone was detected a few times. The chain is built from TRBV27 and TRBJ1-5; 8 nucleotides match TRBD1. This CDR3 has 14 residues. The J segment lost 7 bases and the V segment lost 6 bases, leaving 8 bases of the junction unmatched. In germline, CDR1 is MNHEY, CDR2 SMNVEV (reference sequence). CDR3 sequence (DNA): TGTGCCAGCAGCCCAGGACAGGGCAGCCAGCCCCAGCATTTT. As protein: CASSPGQGSQPQHF.

This chain uses TRBV30 with TRBJ2-1; either TRBD1 or TRBD2 may fit D (6 bases each). V was pared by 3 bases and J by 1 base, with 16 bases between. This CDR3 is built from 16 residues. Per germline, CDR1 GTSNPN and CDR2 SVGIG (reference sequence). The CDR3 sequence: CAWRARGLSSYNEQFF. The DNA of the CDR3 is TGTGCCTGGAGGGCACGGGGGCTGAGTTCCTACAATGAGCAGTTCTTC.

This clone was recorded only once. The chain joins TRBV5-1 to TRBJ2-3; no clear D. This CDR3 has 13 residues. Germline V CDR1 and CDR2: SGHRS, YFSETQ. V shed 5 bases and J shed 6 bases, with 13 bases lying between them. The chain's CDR3 is CASSLGNADTQYF. CDR3 DNA sequence: TGCGCCAGCAGTTTAGGGAATGCCGATACGCAGTATTTT.

J is TRBJ2-7 and V is TRBV21-1; TRBD1 is taken as the D call from the table, unchecked against the DNA. TRBV21-1 is noted as a pseudogene. The CDR3 is made up of 16 amino acids. The CDR3 loop is CASLRDREFPIGEQYF. The CDR3 coding sequence is TGTGCCAGCCTCCGGGACAGGGAGTTTCCTATCGGCGAGCAGTACTTC.

J is TRBJ2-5 and V is TRBV28; D may match TRBD1 or TRBD2 (5 bases each). In germline, CDR1 is MDHEN, CDR2 SYDVKM. CDR3 size: 13 residues. The V gene lost 7 bases and the J gene lost 1 base, with 10 bases spanning the gap. The CDR3 protein is CASMAGAQETQYF. CDR3 nucleotide sequence: TGTGCCAGCATGGCCGGGGCCCAAGAGACCCAGTACTTC.

The chain couples TRBV30 to TRBJ2-1, with 7 positions matching TRBD2. Germline CDR1 GTSNPN, CDR2 SVGIG (reference sequence). This CDR3 comprises 16 residues. V shed 0 bases and J 5 bases; nucleotides not matched to a gene: 10. The CDR3 loop is CAWSVWSSGLDNEQFF. The DNA of the CDR3 is TGTGCCTGGAGTGTATGGTCTAGCGGCCTGGACAATGAGCAGTTCTTC.

This clone was recorded once. This chain links TRBV5-4 with TRBJ2-5, with a tentative D call TRBD2 (5 bases). V lost 4 bases and J 6 bases, leaving 16 bases between the germline ends. Germline V gene sequence: CDR1 SGHNT, CDR2 YYREEE (reference sequence). The CDR3 has 14 residues. As DNA, the CDR3 is TGTGCCAGCAGCCAGAGCGGCCAAGGGAAGACCCAGTACTTC. Translated, it gives CASSQSGQGKTQYF.

The chain joins TRBV13 to TRBJ2-1; 7 bases agree with TRBD1. The CDR3 is 13 residues long. The ends lost 8 bases at V and 8 bases at J; junction bases unmatched: 9. Per germline, CDR1 PRHDT and CDR2 FYEKMQ (reference sequence). CDR3 bases: TGTGCCAGCCTCTACAGGGGTGGCGATGAGCAGTTCTTC. Translated, it gives CASLYRGGDEQFF.

The rearrangement joins TRBV7-2 to TRBJ2-7; TRBD2 matches 8 bases. This CDR3 region has 15 residues. Germline values: CDR1 SGHTA, CDR2 FQGNSA. The V segment lost 0 bases and the J segment 2 bases; nucleotides outside the gene matches: 3. The CDR3 region is CASSLAAGRAYEQYF. CDR3 nucleotides: TGTGCCAGCAGCTTAGCGGCCGGGAGGGCCTACGAGCAGTACTTC.

J is TRBJ2-3 and V is TRBV27; 9 nucleotides line up with TRBD2. CDR3 length equals 14 residues. Per germline, CDR1 MNHEY and CDR2 SMNVEV (reference sequence). V trimming: 5 bases; J trimming: 4 bases; junction bases outside the gene matches: 4. CDR3 DNA: TGTGCCAGCAGTCGAAGCGGGAGGCCAGATACGCAGTATTTT. It translates to CASSRSGRPDTQYF.

The chain combines TRBV4-2 with TRBJ1-1; perhaps TRBD1 as D (6 bases). The CDR3 is 14 residues long. The germline gives CDR1 LGHNA, CDR2 YNFKEQ. With 0 bases removed from V and 5 bases from J, the gap between germline ends came to 10 bases. CDR3: CASSQETGLTEAFF. DNA of the CDR3: TGTGCCAGCAGCCAAGAGACAGGTTTAACTGAAGCTTTCTTT.

The chain is built from TRBV30 and TRBJ2-3; 9 nucleotides match TRBD2. CDR1 is GTSNPN and CDR2 is SVGIG in the germline V gene (reference sequence). The ends lost 6 bases at V and 0 bases at J; junction bases unmatched: 7. This CDR3 contains 15 residues. The chain's CDR3 is CACIPLAGSTDTQYF. CDR3 nucleotide sequence: TGTGCCTGTATACCCCTAGCGGGAAGCACAGATACGCAGTATTTT. Using reference TRBV30 and TRBJ2-3 for the parts outside the CDR3, the full variable domain is SQTIHQWPATLVQPVGSPLSLECTVEGTSNPNLYWYRQAAGRGLQLLFYSVGIGQISSEVPQNLSASRPQDRQFILSSKKLLLSDSGFYLCACIPLAGSTDTQYFGPGTRLTVL.

CDR3 region: CASSRYRGVLNTEAFF. Here the CDR3 DNA reads TGTGCCAGCAGTCGCTACAGGGGGGTTTTGAACACTGAAGCTTTCTTT. The chain links TRBV28 to TRBJ1-1, with 8 bases identical to TRBD1. V trimming: 5 bases; J trimming: 0 bases; junction bases outside the gene matches: 8. The CDR3 totals 16 residues. The V gene's germline CDR1 is MDHEN and CDR2 SYDVKM. The whole variable domain, remainder taken from reference TRBV28 and TRBJ1-1, is DVKVTQSSRYLVKRTGEKVFLECVQDMDHENMFWYRQDPGLGLRLIYFSYDVKMKEKGDIPEGYSVSREKKERFSLILESASTNQTSMYLCASSRYRGVLNTEAFFGQGTRLTVV.